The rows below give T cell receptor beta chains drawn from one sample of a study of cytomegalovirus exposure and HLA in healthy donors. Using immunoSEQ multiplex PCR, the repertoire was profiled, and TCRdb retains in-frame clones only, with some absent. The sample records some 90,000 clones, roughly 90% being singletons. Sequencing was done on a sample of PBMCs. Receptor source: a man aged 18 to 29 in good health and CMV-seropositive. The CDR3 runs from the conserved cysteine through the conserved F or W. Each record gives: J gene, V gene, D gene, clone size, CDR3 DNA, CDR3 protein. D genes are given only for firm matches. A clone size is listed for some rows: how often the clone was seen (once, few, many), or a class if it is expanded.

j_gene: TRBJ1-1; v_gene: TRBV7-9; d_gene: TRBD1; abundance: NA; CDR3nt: TGTGCCAGCAGCTTAGCTGGCAGGGGGATAAACACTGAAGCTTTCTTT; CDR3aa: CASSLAGRGINTEAFF
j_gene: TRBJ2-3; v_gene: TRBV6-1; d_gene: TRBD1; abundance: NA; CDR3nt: TGTGCCAGTCCCCCGGGACAGGGCGCAGATACGCAGTATTTT; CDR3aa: CASPPGQGADTQYF
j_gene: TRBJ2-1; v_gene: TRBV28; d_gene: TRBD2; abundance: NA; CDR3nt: TGTGCCAGCAGTTCCCCCCCCCAAATGACTAGCACGTTCTTC; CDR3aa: CASSSPPQMTSTFF
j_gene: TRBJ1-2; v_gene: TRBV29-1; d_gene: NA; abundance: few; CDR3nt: TGCAGCGTGGTGACAGGACAAGGCTACACCTTC; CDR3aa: CSVVTGQGYTF
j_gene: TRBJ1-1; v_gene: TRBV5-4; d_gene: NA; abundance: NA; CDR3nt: TGTGCCAGCAGCGGGGCCGCTGAAGCTTTCTTT; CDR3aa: CASSGAAEAFF
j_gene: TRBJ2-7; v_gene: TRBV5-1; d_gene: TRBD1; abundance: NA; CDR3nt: TGCGCCAGCAGCCTACGGACAGGGGGCACTCGAGAGCAGTACTTC; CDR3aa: CASSLRTGGTREQYF
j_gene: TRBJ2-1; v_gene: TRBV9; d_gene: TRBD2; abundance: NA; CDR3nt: TGTGCCAGCAGCGGACTAGCGGGAGATTCCTCCTACAATGAGCAGTTCTTC; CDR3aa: CASSGLAGDSSYNEQFF
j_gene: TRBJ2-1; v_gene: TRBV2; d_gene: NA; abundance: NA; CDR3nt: TGTGCCAGCAGGGACGGACAGTACAATGAGCAGTTCTTC; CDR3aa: CASRDGQYNEQFF
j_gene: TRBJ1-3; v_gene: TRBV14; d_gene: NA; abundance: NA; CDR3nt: TGTGCCAGCAGCCAAGCACAGGGTGGAAACACCATATATTTT; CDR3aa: CASSQAQGGNTIYF
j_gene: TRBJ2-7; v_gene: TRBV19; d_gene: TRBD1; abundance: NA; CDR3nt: TGTGCCAGTAGTGCCCGGGACAGATACTACGAGCAGTACTTC; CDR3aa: CASSARDRYYEQYF
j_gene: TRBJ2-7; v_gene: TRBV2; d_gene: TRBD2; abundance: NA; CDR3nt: TGTGCCAGCAGTGAGCGGGGGAAAGGGTACGAGCAGTACTTC; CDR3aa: CASSERGKGYEQYF
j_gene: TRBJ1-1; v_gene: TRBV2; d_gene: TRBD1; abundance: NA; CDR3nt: TGTGCCAGCAGTGAACGGGACAGGGGACGAGAAGCTTTCTTT; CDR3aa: CASSERDRGREAFF
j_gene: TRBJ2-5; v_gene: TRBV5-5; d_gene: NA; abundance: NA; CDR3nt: TGTGCCAGCAGCCCGAGCGTCACTAGAGCCCAAGAGACCCAGTACTTC; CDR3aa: CASSPSVTRAQETQYF
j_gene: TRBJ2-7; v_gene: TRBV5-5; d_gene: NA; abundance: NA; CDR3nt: TGTGCCAGCAGCTGGGCGGCCGGGACCTACGAGCAGTACTTC; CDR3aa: CASSWAAGTYEQYF
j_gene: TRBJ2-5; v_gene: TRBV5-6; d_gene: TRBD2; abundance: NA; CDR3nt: TGTGCCAGCAGCCCACGGCTAGCGGGAGGCGCCCCGGAGACCCAGTACTTC; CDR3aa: CASSPRLAGGAPETQYF
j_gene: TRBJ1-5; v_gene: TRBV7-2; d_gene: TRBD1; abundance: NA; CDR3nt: TGTGCCAGCAGTCGGGACAGGGGGCTTCAGCCCCAGCATTTT; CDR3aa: CASSRDRGLQPQHF
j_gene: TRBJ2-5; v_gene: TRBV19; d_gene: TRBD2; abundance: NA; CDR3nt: TGTGCCAGTAGGGAAGCGGGGGGGCCGGGAGAGACCCAGTACTTC; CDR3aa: CASREAGGPGETQYF
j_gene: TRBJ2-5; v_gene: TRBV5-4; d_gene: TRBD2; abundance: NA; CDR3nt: TGTGCCAGCAGCGCGGCGAGGTGGCGGGAGGAACAAGAGACCCAGTACTTC; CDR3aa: CASSAARWREEQETQYF
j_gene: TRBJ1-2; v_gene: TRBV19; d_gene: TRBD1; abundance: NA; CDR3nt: TGTGCCAGTATATCAGCCCGGACAGGCGTAGATGGCTACACCTTC; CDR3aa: CASISARTGVDGYTF
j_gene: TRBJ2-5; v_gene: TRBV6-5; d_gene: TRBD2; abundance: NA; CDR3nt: TGTGCCAGCGGGGGGACTAGCGGTGATCAAGAGACCCAGTACTTC; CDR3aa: CASGGTSGDQETQYF
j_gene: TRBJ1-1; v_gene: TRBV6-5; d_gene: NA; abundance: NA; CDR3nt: TGTGCCAGCAGGGGAGGGCCCCACACTGAAGCTTTCTTT; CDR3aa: CASRGGPHTEAFF
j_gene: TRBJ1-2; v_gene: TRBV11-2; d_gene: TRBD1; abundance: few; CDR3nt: TGTGCCAGCAGCTTAGTCAGGGGGCAGCCCTATGGCTACACCTTC; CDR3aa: CASSLVRGQPYGYTF
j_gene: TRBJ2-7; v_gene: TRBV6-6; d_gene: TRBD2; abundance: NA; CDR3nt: TGTGCCAGCAGTTACGTGCTAGCGGGAAGCTCCTACGAGCAGTACTTC; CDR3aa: CASSYVLAGSSYEQYF
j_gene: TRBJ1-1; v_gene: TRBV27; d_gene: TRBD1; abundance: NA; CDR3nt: TGTGCCAGCAGTTGGGACAGGGTAGGAACTGAAGCTTTCTTT; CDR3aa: CASSWDRVGTEAFF
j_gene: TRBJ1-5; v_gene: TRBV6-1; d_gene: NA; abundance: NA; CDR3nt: TGTGCCAGCAGTGATTCCCGTAGCTATCAGCCCCAGCATTTT; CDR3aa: CASSDSRSYQPQHF
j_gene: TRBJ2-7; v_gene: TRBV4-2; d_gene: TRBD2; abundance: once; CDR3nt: TGTGCCAGCAGCCAAAGCCCGGGGACTAGCGGGAGTGTACCCTACGAGCAGTACTTC; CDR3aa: CASSQSPGTSGSVPYEQYF
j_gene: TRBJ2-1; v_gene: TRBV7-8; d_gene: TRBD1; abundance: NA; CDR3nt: TGTGCCAGCAGCTTACCCGCTATAGGGGGCACCTACAATGAGCAGTTCTTC; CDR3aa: CASSLPAIGGTYNEQFF
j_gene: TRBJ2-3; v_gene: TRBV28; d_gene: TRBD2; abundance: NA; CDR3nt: TGTGCCAGCAGTCCGATATGGGGACTAGCGGGAGGGAGCACAGATACGCAGTATTTT; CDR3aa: CASSPIWGLAGGSTDTQYF
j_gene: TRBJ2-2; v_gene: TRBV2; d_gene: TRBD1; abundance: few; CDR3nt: TGTGCCAGCAGGGGGACAGTTAACACCGGGGAGCTGTTTTTT; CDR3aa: CASRGTVNTGELFF
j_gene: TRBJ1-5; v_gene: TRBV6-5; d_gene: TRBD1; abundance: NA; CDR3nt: TGTGCCAGCAGCCTAGACAGGGTCTACCAGCCCCAGCATTTT; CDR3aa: CASSLDRVYQPQHF
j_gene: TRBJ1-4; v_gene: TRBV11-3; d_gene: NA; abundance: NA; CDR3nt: TGTGCCAGCAGCTCTTCGGACAGTCGTAAACTGTTTTTT; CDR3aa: CASSSSDSRKLFF
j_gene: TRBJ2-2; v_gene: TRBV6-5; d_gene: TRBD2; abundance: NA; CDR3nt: TGTGCCAGCAGTTACTCGAAGCGGGGGGCCGGGGAGCTGTTTTTT; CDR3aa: CASSYSKRGAGELFF
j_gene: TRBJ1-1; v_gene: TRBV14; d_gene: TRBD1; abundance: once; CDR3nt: TGTGCCAGCAGCGACAGGGGACAGGGGGCTCAGGCTTTCTTT; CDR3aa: CASSDRGQGAQAFF
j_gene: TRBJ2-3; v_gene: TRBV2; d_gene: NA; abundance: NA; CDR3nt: TGTGCCAGCAGTGAACTAGCAGATACGCAGTATTTT; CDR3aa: CASSELADTQYF
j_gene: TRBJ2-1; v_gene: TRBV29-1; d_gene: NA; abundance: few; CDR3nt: TGCAGCGTTGCCGGGGTCACATTGGAGGGGAACTCCTACAATGAGCAGTTCTTC; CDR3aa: CSVAGVTLEGNSYNEQFF
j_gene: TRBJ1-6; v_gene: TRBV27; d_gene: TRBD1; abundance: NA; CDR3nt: TGTGCCAGCAGTCTCTCACAGGGGCTAGGTTCACCCCTCCACTTT; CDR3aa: CASSLSQGLGSPLHF
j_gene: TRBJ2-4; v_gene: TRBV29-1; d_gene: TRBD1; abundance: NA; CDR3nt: TGCAGCGCGATTACAGGGGAGTTTGCCAAAAACATTCAGTACTTC; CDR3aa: CSAITGEFAKNIQYF
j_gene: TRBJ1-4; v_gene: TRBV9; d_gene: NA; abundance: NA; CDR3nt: TGTGCCAGCAGCGTAGAAGCGGACTTTAATGAAAAACTGTTTTTT; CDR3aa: CASSVEADFNEKLFF
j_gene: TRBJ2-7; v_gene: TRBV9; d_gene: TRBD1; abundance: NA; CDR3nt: TGTGCCAGCAGCGTAGGTTCGGGACAGCCCTCCTACGAGCAGTACTTC; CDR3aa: CASSVGSGQPSYEQYF
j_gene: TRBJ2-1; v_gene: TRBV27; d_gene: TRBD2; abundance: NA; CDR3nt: TGTGCCAGCTCGTTCTCGGGAGGGAAAGCAAATGAGCAGTTCTTC; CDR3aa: CASSFSGGKANEQFF
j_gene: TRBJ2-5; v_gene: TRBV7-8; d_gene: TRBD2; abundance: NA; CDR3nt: TGTGCCAGCACACGGACTAGCGGGAGGTACCCAGAGACCCAGTACTTC; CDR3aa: CASTRTSGRYPETQYF
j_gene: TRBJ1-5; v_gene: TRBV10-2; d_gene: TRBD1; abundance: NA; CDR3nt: TGCGCCAGCAGCTACAGGGGAGACAATCAGCCCCAGCATTTT; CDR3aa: CASSYRGDNQPQHF
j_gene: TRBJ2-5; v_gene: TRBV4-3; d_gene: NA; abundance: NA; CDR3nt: TGCGCCAGCAGCCAAGGGTTCAGCGGTTACCAAGAGACCCAGTACTTC; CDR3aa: CASSQGFSGYQETQYF
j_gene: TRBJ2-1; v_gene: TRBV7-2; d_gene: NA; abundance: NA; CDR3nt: TGTGCCAGCAGCTTAGCCATTTACAATGAGCAGTTCTTC; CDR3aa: CASSLAIYNEQFF
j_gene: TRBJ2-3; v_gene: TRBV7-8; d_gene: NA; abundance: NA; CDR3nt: TGTGCCAGCAGCTACCGGCTGGCCCAGGGCACAGATACGCAGTATTTT; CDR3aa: CASSYRLAQGTDTQYF